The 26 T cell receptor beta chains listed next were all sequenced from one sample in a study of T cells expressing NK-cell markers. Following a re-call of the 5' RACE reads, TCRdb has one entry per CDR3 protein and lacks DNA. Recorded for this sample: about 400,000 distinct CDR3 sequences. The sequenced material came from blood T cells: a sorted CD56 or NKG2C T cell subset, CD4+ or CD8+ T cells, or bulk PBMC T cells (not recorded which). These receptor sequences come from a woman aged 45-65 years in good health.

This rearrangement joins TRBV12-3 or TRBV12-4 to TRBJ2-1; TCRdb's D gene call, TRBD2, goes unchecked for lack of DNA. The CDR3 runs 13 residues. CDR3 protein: CASSLRAGDQQFF.

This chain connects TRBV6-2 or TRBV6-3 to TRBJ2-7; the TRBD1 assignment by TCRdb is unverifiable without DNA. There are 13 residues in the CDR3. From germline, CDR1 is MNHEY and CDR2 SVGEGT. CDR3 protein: CASRDAGTGEQYF.

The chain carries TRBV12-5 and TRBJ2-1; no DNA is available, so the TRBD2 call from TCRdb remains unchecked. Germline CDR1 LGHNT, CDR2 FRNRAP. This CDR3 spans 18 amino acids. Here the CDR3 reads CASGFLGRGLAGYNEQFF.

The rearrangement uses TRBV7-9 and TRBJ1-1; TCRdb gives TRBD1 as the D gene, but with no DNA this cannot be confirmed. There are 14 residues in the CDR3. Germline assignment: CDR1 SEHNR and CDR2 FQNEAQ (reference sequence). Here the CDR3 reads CASSWGQKNTEAFF.

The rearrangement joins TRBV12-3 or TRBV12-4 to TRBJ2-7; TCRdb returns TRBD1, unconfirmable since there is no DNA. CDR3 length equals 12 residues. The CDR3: CASSYPGPEQYF.

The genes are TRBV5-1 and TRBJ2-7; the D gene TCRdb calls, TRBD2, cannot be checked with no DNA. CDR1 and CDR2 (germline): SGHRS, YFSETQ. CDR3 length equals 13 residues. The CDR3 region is CASSSGLTVGQYF.

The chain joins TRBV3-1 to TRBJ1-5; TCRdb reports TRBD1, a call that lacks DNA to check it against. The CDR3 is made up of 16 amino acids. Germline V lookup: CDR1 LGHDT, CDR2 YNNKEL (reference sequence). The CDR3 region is CASSPRGADSNQPQHF. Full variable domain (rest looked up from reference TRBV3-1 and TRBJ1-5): DTAVSQTPKYLVTQMGNDKSIKCEQNLGHDTMYWYKQDSKKFLKIMFSYNNKELIINETVPNRFSPKSPDKAHLNLHINSLELGDSAVYFCASSPRGADSNQPQHFGDGTRLSIL.

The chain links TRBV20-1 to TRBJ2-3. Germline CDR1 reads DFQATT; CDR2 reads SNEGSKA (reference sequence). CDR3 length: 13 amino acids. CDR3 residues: CSARDLTSRTQYF.

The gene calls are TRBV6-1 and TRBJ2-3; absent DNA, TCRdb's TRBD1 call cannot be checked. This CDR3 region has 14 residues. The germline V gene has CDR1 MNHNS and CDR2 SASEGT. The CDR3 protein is CASSAGRPTDTQYF.

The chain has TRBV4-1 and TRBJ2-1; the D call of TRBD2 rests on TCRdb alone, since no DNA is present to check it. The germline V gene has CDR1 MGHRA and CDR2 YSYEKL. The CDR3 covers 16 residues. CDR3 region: CASSQEASGRLDEQFF.

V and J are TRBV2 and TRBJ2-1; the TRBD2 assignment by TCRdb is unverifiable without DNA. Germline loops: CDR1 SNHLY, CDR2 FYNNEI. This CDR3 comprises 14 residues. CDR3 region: CANTWEGRNKEQFF.

CDR3 loop: CSANGPLNVNTEAFF. The V gene is TRBV20-1, the J gene TRBJ1-1. The CDR3 is 15 residues long. Germline assignment: CDR1 DFQATT and CDR2 SNEGSKA (reference sequence).

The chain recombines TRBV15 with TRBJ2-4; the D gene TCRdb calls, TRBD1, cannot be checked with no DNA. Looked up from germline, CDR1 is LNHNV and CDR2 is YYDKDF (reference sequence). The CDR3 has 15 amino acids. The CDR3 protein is CATSGEQGAFDIQYF.

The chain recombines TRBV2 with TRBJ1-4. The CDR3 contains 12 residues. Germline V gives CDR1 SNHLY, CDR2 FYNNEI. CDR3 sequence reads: CASSGQVEKLFF.

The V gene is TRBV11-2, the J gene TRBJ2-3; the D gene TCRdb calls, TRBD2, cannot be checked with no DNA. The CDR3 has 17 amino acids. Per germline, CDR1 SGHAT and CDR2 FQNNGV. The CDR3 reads CASSLGAGGPDTDTQYF.

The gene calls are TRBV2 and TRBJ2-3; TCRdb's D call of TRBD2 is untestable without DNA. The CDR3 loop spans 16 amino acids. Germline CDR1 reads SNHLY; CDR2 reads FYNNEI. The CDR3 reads CASSRGLAGSTDTQYF.

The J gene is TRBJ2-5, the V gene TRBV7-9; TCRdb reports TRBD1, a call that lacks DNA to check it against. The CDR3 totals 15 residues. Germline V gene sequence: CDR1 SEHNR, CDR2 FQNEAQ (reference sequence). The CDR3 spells CASSIRTRIQETQYF.

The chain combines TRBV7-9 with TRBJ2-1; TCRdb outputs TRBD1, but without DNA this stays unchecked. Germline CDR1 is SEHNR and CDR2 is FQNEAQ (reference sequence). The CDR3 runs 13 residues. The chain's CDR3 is CASTQGAYNEQFF. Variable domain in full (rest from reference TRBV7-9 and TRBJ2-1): DTGVSQNPRHKITKRGQNVTFRCDPISEHNRLYWYRQTLGQGPEFLTYFQNEAQLEKSRLLSDRFSAERPKGSFSTLEIQRTEQGDSAMYLCASTQGAYNEQFFGPGTRLTVL.

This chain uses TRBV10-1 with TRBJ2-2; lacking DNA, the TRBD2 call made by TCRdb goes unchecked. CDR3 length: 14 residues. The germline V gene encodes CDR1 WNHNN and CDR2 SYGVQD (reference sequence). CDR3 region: CASSEEGETGELFF.

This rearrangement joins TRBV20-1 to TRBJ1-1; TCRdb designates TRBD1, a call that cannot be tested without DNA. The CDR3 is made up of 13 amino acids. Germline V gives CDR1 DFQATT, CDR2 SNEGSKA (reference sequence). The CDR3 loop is CSTGPGANTEAFF.

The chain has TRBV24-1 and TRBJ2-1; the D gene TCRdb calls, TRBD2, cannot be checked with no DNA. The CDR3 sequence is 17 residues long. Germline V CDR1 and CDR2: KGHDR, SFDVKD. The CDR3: CATSDLYRTSGSNEQFF.

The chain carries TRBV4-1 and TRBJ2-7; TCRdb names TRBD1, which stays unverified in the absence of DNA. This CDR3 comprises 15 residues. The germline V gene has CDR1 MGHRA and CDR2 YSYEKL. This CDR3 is CASSQGQRKSYEQYF.

CDR3 protein: CASSQRTGELGNQPQHF. V is TRBV7-9 and J is TRBJ1-5; the TRBD1 assignment by TCRdb is unverifiable without DNA. Germline loops: CDR1 SEHNR, CDR2 FQNEAQ (reference sequence). The CDR3 consists of 17 residues. The variable domain in full, with the rest retrieved from reference TRBV7-9 and TRBJ1-5, is DTGVSQNPRHKITKRGQNVTFRCDPISEHNRLYWYRQTLGQGPEFLTYFQNEAQLEKSRLLSDRFSAERPKGSFSTLEIQRTEQGDSAMYLCASSQRTGELGNQPQHFGDGTRLSIL.

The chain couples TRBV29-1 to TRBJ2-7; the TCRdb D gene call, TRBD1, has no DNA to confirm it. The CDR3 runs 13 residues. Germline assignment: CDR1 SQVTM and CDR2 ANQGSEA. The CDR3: CSVESLRGAEQYF.

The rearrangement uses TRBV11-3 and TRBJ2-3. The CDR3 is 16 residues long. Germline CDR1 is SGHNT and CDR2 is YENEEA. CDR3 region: CASSLGVFTSTDTQYF.

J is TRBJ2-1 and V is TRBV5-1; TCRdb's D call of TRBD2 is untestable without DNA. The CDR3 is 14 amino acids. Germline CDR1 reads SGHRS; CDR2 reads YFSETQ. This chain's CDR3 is CASTLAGLYNEQFF.